One and the same sample provided the 5 T cell receptor beta chains below, sequenced in a study of T-cell memory formation after mild COVID-19. TCRdb recomputed calls from the 5' RACE reads with MiXCR, one row per CDR3 protein. The data show approximately 300,000 distinct CDR3 sequences, with roughly 15% seen just once and roughly 22% held by the top ten. The sample comprised PBMCs or a T cell subset sorted from them (not recorded which). Source of these receptors: a man younger than 30 who had mild COVID-19 (a few samples of this study predate the infection). Cell type and time point are not known.

The table lists this clonotype with many counts. CDR3 DNA: TGTGCCAGCACTTGGGACAGGGTTATTGGGGAGCTGTTTTTT. This codes for CASTWDRVIGELFF. The genes are TRBV12-3 or TRBV12-4 and TRBJ2-2; 9 nucleotides agree with TRBD1. Losses at the gene ends were 7 bases for V and 8 bases for J; bases not matched to a gene: 8. The CDR3 runs to 14 residues.

In this sample, this clonotype turned up many times. The chain uses TRBV5-6 and TRBJ1-5; 9 bases are shared with TRBD1. The CDR3 is 15 amino acids. Per the germline V gene, CDR1 is SGHDT and CDR2 is YYEEEE. Trimming removed 5 bases from V and 2 bases from J; junction bases left unmatched: 5. The CDR3 loop is CASSLTGGGNQPQHF. CDR3 nucleotide sequence: TGTGCCAGCAGTCTTACAGGGGGCGGCAATCAGCCCCAGCATTTT.

This clonotype came up a few times. The chain links TRBV7-8 to TRBJ2-1, with 10 bases lining up with TRBD2. This CDR3 is built from 17 residues. V lost 3 bases to trimming and J lost 0 bases; unmatched junction nucleotides: 5. CDR1 and CDR2 from the germline V gene are SGHVS and FQNEAQ. In DNA form, the CDR3 reads TGTGCCAGCAGCTTTAATAGCGGGGGGAGCTCCTACAATGAGCAGTTCTTC. Translated: CASSFNSGGSSYNEQFF.

This clonotype showed up just a few times. V usage is TRBV12-3 or TRBV12-4 and J usage is TRBJ1-1, with D possibly TRBD1 on 5 matching bases. V gave up 5 bases and J gave up 1 base, with 20 bases separating them. This CDR3 contains 17 residues. The CDR3 DNA follows: TGTGCCAGCAGTCCTACAGGCCGACGGGTTAGGAACACTGAAGCTTTCTTT. This gives the protein CASSPTGRRVRNTEAFF.

This clonotype was seen a handful of times. CDR3 region: CASSRQGEHEQYF. The CDR3 DNA reads as TGTGCCAGCAGTCGACAGGGGGAACACGAGCAGTACTTC. V usage is TRBV27 and J usage is TRBJ2-7; 9 positions agree with TRBD1. The CDR3 runs to 13 residues. Trimming removed 5 bases from V and 5 bases from J; junction bases left unmatched: 4. Germline lookup yields CDR1 MNHEY and CDR2 SMNVEV (reference sequence).